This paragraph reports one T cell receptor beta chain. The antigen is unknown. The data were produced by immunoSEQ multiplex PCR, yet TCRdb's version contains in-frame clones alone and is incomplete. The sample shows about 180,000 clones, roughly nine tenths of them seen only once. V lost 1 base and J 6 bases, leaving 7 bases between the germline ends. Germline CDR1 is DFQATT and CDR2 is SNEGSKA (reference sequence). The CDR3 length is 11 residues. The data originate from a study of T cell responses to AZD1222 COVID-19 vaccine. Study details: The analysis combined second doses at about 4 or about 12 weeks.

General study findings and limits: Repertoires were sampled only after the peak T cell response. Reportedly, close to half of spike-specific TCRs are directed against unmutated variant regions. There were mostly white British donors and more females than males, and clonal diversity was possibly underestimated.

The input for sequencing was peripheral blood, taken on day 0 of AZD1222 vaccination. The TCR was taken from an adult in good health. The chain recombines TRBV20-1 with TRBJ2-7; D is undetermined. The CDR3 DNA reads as TGCAGTGCTAGAGGAGAAATCGAGCAGTACTTC. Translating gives CSARGEIEQYF.